This TCR beta chain emerged from a study of early T cells in non-severe SARS-CoV-2 infection (dated by TCRdb to 2020 to 2023). Regarding the study in general: Bulk RNA from unsorted whole blood was used for TCR sequencing, so alpha and beta chains could not be paired. Overall study results and their limits: VDJdb matching was skewed toward anti-spike CD8 responses and likely underestimated virus-specific expansions by missing private and CD4 specificities.

This clonotype was counted at least ten times. No antigen is known for it. Base qualities are missing; no much larger clone stands one base away. The method behind the library was 5' RACE. The data were produced on a NextSeq 500. To correct for sequencing error and PCR bias, the TCR library protocol tagged individual cDNA molecules with unique molecular identifiers. Both TCR alpha and beta chains were sequenced, and tight co-correlation was observed between alpha and beta sequence abundances in each sample. Per the original workflow: Decombinator V4 was used to perform V gene, J gene and CDR3 annotation of TCR sequences. TCRs were defined as expanded if a significant change between any two time points was detected under a Poisson model with p below 0.0001. TCR abundances were normalised to the total number of TCRs sequenced per sample and were expressed as counts per million. MAIT TCRs were defined by TRAV1-2 paired with TRAJ12, TRAJ20 or TRAJ33, and iNKT TCRs by TRAV10 paired with TRAJ18. VDJdb, accessed on 1 November 2021, was searched for TCRs annotated for CMV, EBV and SARS-CoV-2, and TCRs annotated for more than one antigen were excluded. The raw public reads went through TCRdb reprocessing: fastp at Q25, MiXCR clone calling, in-frame beta chains kept. Each CDR3 protein gets just one entry, which takes the most common genes and DNA from the rows behind it. The V and J calls and clone size come from TCRdb's table, not from the authors' own analysis. The sample table records some 30,000 distinct CDR3 sequences; about 5% of these occur just once. The ten largest clones add up to about 5% of the sample.

A case-control design nested within a healthcare worker cohort in London, UK, was used, with weekly nasopharyngeal swab PCR tests and blood sampling performed. Healthcare workers were recruited between 23 and 31 March 2020, during the week of the UK lockdown, and were followed weekly for up to about 15 weeks. Unmatched junction bases come to 6, with V trimmed by 2 bases and J by 0 bases. According to the germline V gene, CDR1 reads MGHRA and CDR2 reads YSYEKL. From cysteine to phenylalanine, the CDR3 is 18 amino acids long. Solely the CDR3 DNA is kept, with 54 bases framed from the first base. Sequenced sample: whole blood. The rearrangement joined TRBV4-1 to TRBJ2-3, with 12 bases matching TRBD2. The sequence derives from an adult who was a healthcare worker with PCR-confirmed SARS-CoV-2 infection or an uninfected control (not recorded which). The CDR3 has the sequence CASSQQLAGGPSTDTQYF. The DNA sequence is as follows: TGCGCCAGCAGCCAACAGCTAGCGGGGGGGCCTAGCACAGATACGCAGTATTTT.